Below, 27 T cell receptor beta chains from the same sample are listed, as sequenced in a study of neoadjuvant anti-PD-1 for oral cavity cancer. Time point defined: after neoadjuvant nivolumab, at surgical resection. Clones were read by immunoSEQ multiplex PCR, and TCRdb kept only the in-frame ones, dropping some. The repertoire holds roughly 14,000 clones, 60% to 85% seen once, with less than 2.5% in the top ten. Sequencing was performed on PBMCs, taken after nivolumab (anti-PD-1) treatment. The receptors here all came from a person between 40 and 85 years old with oral cavity squamous cell carcinoma.

This rearrangement joins TRBV4-1 to TRBJ1-1; TRBD1 aligns across 8 bases. The CDR3 is made up of 17 amino acids. Germline values: CDR1 MGHRA, CDR2 YSYEKL. J lost 6 bases, V lost 0 bases, and 12 bases had no gene match. The CDR3: CASSQDGFRTGYPEAFF. The CDR3 DNA reads as TGCGCCAGCAGCCAAGATGGTTTTAGGACAGGGTACCCTGAAGCTTTCTTT.

The chain has TRBV6-5 and TRBJ2-2; 13 bases line up with TRBD2. The CDR3 is 15 residues long. The ends lost 4 bases at V and 6 bases at J; junction bases unmatched: 2. Germline assignment: CDR1 MNHEY and CDR2 SVGAGI. The CDR3 DNA reads TGTGCCAGCAGTTTGGGACTAGCGGGGTCCGGGGAGCTGTTTTTT. It specifies CASSLGLAGSGELFF.

This chain joins TRBV7-3 and TRBJ2-1; D tentatively fits TRBD1 or TRBD2 (5 bases each). From germline, CDR1 is SGHTA and CDR2 FQGTGA. Trimming took 4 bases from V and 4 from J, leaving 8 bases between them. This CDR3 is built from 13 residues. The chain's CDR3 is CASSSGAYNEQFF. The CDR3 region has the DNA TGTGCCAGCAGCTCCGGGGCGTACAATGAGCAGTTCTTC.

The V and J genes are TRBV6-5 and TRBJ2-1; 8 bases agree with TRBD2. The V gene end was trimmed by 5 bases and the J gene end by 4 bases; junction bases not matched to a gene: 1. Germline lookup yields CDR1 MNHEY and CDR2 SVGAGI. The CDR3 length is 13 residues. The CDR3 DNA reads as TGTGCCAGCAGTCAGCGGGGGTACAATGAGCAGTTCTTC. Protein product: CASSQRGYNEQFF.

The chain combines TRBV5-1 with TRBJ1-6, with D perhaps matching TRBD1 (5 bases). Germline values: CDR1 SGHRS, CDR2 YFSETQ. V lost 0 bases to trimming and J lost 10 bases, with 17 bases between them. The CDR3 runs 16 residues. CDR3 coding DNA: TGCGCCAGCAGCTTGGACCAGTTTCAGGGAGGGTCACCCCTCCACTTT. This sequence encodes CASSLDQFQGGSPLHF.

J is TRBJ1-6 and V is TRBV6-6; D gene unclear. The CDR3 spans 13 residues. CDR1 MNHNY and CDR2 SVGAGI come from the germline V gene (reference sequence). Deletions cut 7 bases from V and 9 bases from J, with 13 bases between. The DNA for the CDR3 is TGTGCCAGCACCCCAGTCTTCGGTTCACCCCTCCACTTT. This translates into CASTPVFGSPLHF.

The V gene is TRBV6-5, the J gene TRBJ1-2; a weak D match, TRBD1 (5 bases). Trimming stripped 6 bases from V and 4 bases from J, with 9 bases between. Germline V gene lookup returns CDR1 MNHEY and CDR2 SVGAGI. The CDR3 spans 12 residues. CDR3 DNA: TGTGCCAGCAGAAGCGACAGCTATGGCTACACCTTC. Encoded protein: CASRSDSYGYTF.

This chain connects TRBV5-4 to TRBJ2-1; no firm D call. Germline V gene data show CDR1 as SGHNT and CDR2 as YYREEE (reference sequence). The CDR3 contains 15 residues. Trimming took off 4 bases at V and 2 bases at J, with 13 bases between the two ends. CDR3 sequence reads: CASSTAGAAYNEQFF. The CDR3 DNA reads TGTGCCAGCAGCACGGCAGGCGCCGCCTACAATGAGCAGTTCTTC.

This chain joins TRBV19 and TRBJ1-5; a weak D match, TRBD1 (6 bases). The CDR3 runs 15 residues. Germline-derived CDR1 and CDR2 are LNHDA and SQIVND (reference sequence). The V and J ends lost 5 bases and 7 bases respectively, with 18 bases between them. CDR3 residues: CASSVRADSRQPQHF. CDR3 nucleotides: TGTGCCAGTAGTGTAAGGGCGGACAGCAGGCAGCCCCAGCATTTT.

This chain connects TRBV27 to TRBJ2-2, with D uncertain. CDR1 and CDR2 (germline): MNHEY, SMNVEV (reference sequence). V gave up 3 bases and J gave up 7 bases, with 3 bases separating them. The CDR3 consists of 11 residues. This CDR3 is CASSFSGELFF. CDR3 bases: TGTGCCAGCAGTTTCAGCGGGGAGCTGTTTTTT.

This clone showed up just a few times. This CDR3 reads CASSYGTSDTGELFF. The DNA of the CDR3 is TGCGCCAGCAGCTACGGGACATCAGACACCGGGGAGCTGTTTTTT. The rearrangement uses TRBV5-1 and TRBJ2-2, with a weak D call TRBD1 (6 bases). Trimming removed 3 bases from V and 3 bases from J, with 12 bases in between. Germline loops: CDR1 SGHRS, CDR2 YFSETQ. This CDR3 has 15 amino acids.

V and J are TRBV21-1 and TRBJ2-1; the table's D call, TRBD2, was not checked against the DNA. TRBV21-1 is deemed a pseudogene. This CDR3 has 16 residues. CDR3 in amino acids: CASSKWGLAAYNEQFF. DNA for the CDR3: TGTGCCAGCAGCAAATGGGGACTAGCGGCGTACAATGAGCAGTTCTTC.

This chain joins TRBV10-3 and TRBJ2-2; TRBD2 is a possible D gene (5 bases). This CDR3 contains 14 residues. Trimming took 2 bases from V and 5 from J, leaving 9 bases between them. Germline assignment: CDR1 ENHRY and CDR2 SYGVKD. As DNA, the CDR3 is TGTGCCATCAGTGAGCCTACTAGGACCGGGGAGCTGTTTTTT. As protein: CAISEPTRTGELFF.

The V gene is TRBV19, the J gene TRBJ2-6; D might be TRBD1 (6 bases). This CDR3 has 17 amino acids. Trimming removed 6 bases at V and 0 bases at J, with 15 bases between. The germline CDR1 and CDR2 sequences are LNHDA and SQIVND (reference sequence). The DNA for the CDR3 is TGTGCCAGTAGACGACAGGATTCCGACTCTGGGGCCAACGTCCTGACTTTC. Its translation is CASRRQDSDSGANVLTF.

This clone is a singleton in its sample. V gene TRBV7-9 combines with J gene TRBJ2-3; TRBD1 is a possible D gene (6 bases). Germline CDR1 SEHNR, CDR2 FQNEAQ (reference sequence). The V and J ends lost 5 bases and 2 bases respectively, with 20 bases between them. This CDR3 is 17 amino acids long. This chain's CDR3 is CASSILTGIRSTDTQYF. The CDR3 DNA follows: TGTGCCAGCAGCATCCTCACAGGGATACGATCCACAGATACGCAGTATTTT. Using reference TRBV7-9 and TRBJ2-3 for the parts outside the CDR3, the full variable domain is DTGVSQNPRHKITKRGQNVTFRCDPISEHNRLYWYRQTLGQGPEFLTYFQNEAQLEKSRLLSDRFSAERPKGSFSTLEIQRTEQGDSAMYLCASSILTGIRSTDTQYFGPGTRLTVL.

The chain has TRBV6-5 and TRBJ1-1, with a possible D match to TRBD1 (6 bases). The CDR3 totals 15 residues. Germline values: CDR1 MNHEY, CDR2 SVGAGI. V was clipped by 4 bases and J by 7 bases, with 19 bases between them. CDR3: CASSSPSEKQGEAFF. DNA of the CDR3: TGTGCCAGCAGTTCCCCGTCGGAGAAACAGGGTGAAGCTTTCTTT.

The rearrangement links TRBV6-5 to TRBJ1-2; 7 bases fit TRBD1. Germline trimming cut 6 bases from V and 0 bases from J; bases unmatched to any gene: 7. Germline CDR1 and CDR2: MNHEY and SVGAGI. The CDR3 covers 15 residues. For the CDR3, the DNA is TGTGCCAGCAGATCGCGGGACAGTCCTAACTATGGCTACACCTTC. This encodes CASRSRDSPNYGYTF.

The genes are TRBV9 and TRBJ2-7; 12 bases agree with TRBD2. Trimming cost V 4 bases and J 3 bases; bases outside gene matches: 5. Germline loops: CDR1 SGDLS, CDR2 YYNGEE. The CDR3 contains 15 residues. CDR3 coding DNA: TGTGCCAGCAGCTCCGGACTAGCGGGATTCTACGAGCAGTACTTC. Translated: CASSSGLAGFYEQYF.

The rearrangement uses TRBV19 and TRBJ2-2; 12 bases map to TRBD1. Germline values: CDR1 LNHDA, CDR2 SQIVND (reference sequence). This CDR3 spans 17 amino acids. Losses at the gene ends were 4 bases for V and 4 bases for J; bases not matched to a gene: 7. CDR3 in amino acids: CASSTRDRGPSTGELFF. The CDR3 DNA reads TGTGCCAGTAGTACCCGGGACAGGGGGCCTAGCACCGGGGAGCTGTTTTTT.

The CDR3 nucleotides are TGCGCCAGCAGCCAATTTTTCACGAGCTACGAGCAGTACTTC. Translating gives CASSQFFTSYEQYF. This chain links TRBV4-1 with TRBJ2-7; D gene unclear. V dropped 2 bases and J dropped 3 bases, with 11 bases sitting between them. Germline V gene sequence: CDR1 MGHRA, CDR2 YSYEKL. This CDR3 is 14 amino acids long.

This clone was detected only once. CDR3 sequence: CAWSGEAAQYF. The CDR3 DNA reads as TGTGCCTGGAGTGGGGAGGCGGCCCAGTACTTC. This sequence joins TRBV30 and TRBJ2-5; tentatively, D is TRBD2 (6 bases). The ends were cut back, 1 base at V and 9 bases at J, with 9 bases in the middle. The CDR3 runs to 11 residues. Germline loops: CDR1 GTSNPN, CDR2 SVGIG (reference sequence).

The chain couples TRBV6-5 to TRBJ1-1; 8 bases are shared with TRBD1. The trim removed 6 bases at V and 12 bases at J, leaving 9 bases unmatched. From germline, CDR1 is MNHEY and CDR2 SVGAGI. The CDR3 contains 12 residues. The CDR3, as DNA: TGTGCCAGCAGACCTACAGGGGGGAGCCCTTTCTTT. Translating gives CASRPTGGSPFF.

This clone was seen a handful of times. V usage is TRBV19 and J usage is TRBJ2-7; TRBD2 is a possible D gene (6 bases). Per germline, CDR1 LNHDA and CDR2 SQIVND (reference sequence). V was clipped by 3 bases and J by 1 base, with 13 bases between them. This CDR3 has 15 amino acids. CDR3 coding DNA: TGTGCCAGTAGTATGATCGCTAGCGTTTCCTACGAGCAGTACTTC. It is translated as CASSMIASVSYEQYF. Variable domain in full (rest from reference TRBV19 and TRBJ2-7): DGGITQSPKYLFRKEGQNVTLSCEQNLNHDAMYWYRQDPGQGLRLIYYSQIVNDFQKGDIAEGYSVSREKKESFPLTVTSAQKNPTAFYLCASSMIASVSYEQYFGPGTRLTVT.

This chain joins TRBV5-4 and TRBJ1-3, with TRBD1 matching over 9 bases. Losses at the gene ends were 3 bases for V and 2 bases for J; bases not matched to a gene: 3. CDR1 and CDR2 from the germline V gene are SGHNT and YYREEE (reference sequence). There are 15 residues in the CDR3. In DNA, the CDR3 is TGTGCCAGCAGCTCGGACAGGGGTACTGGAAACACCATATATTTT. Encoded protein: CASSSDRGTGNTIYF.

The rearrangement links TRBV11-2 to TRBJ2-6; 8 positions match TRBD1. Germline CDR1 is SGHAT and CDR2 is FQNNGV. This CDR3 is 18 amino acids long. V trimming: 6 bases; J trimming: 0 bases; junction bases outside the gene matches: 10. CDR3 DNA: TGTGCCAGCAGATTACCGGGACAGGTCTACTCTGGGGCCAACGTCCTGACTTTC. Protein product: CASRLPGQVYSGANVLTF.

This clone was observed a few times. The chain is built from TRBV11-1 and TRBJ1-2; TRBD1 matches 10 bases. J was trimmed by 5 bases and V by 0 bases; bases with no gene match: 3. This CDR3 region has 15 residues. CDR1 is SGHAT, CDR2 FQDESV, per germline (reference sequence). DNA for the CDR3: TGTGCCAGCAGCTTAGCCGGGACAGGGGCTTATGGCTACACCTTC. Amino acid sequence: CASSLAGTGAYGYTF.

V and J are TRBV7-2 and TRBJ1-1, with no clear D. The V end was cut by 2 bases, the J end by 2 bases, with 6 bases between. Germline CDR1 and CDR2: SGHTA and FQGNSA. The length of the CDR3 is 13 residues. CDR3 amino acids: CASSLQDNTEAFF. DNA of the CDR3: TGTGCCAGCAGCTTACAGGATAACACTGAAGCTTTCTTT.